The 9 T cell receptor beta chains below all came from one sample that was sequenced in a study of T cells expressing NK-cell markers. TCRdb re-called the 5' RACE reads and catalogs CDR3 proteins one per entry, DNA excluded. Its table records 400,000 or so distinct CDR3 sequences. Sequenced input: blood T cells: a sorted CD56 or NKG2C T cell subset, CD4+ or CD8+ T cells, or bulk PBMC T cells (not recorded which). All receptors derive from a woman aged 45-59 years in good health.

The J gene is TRBJ1-2, the V gene TRBV5-1; TCRdb designates TRBD1, a call that cannot be tested without DNA. This CDR3 is 14 amino acids long. Germline V lookup: CDR1 SGHRS, CDR2 YFSETQ. The CDR3 loop reads CASSYSGQGGGYTF.

The chain recombines TRBV7-2 with TRBJ2-7; there is no DNA to check the TCRdb D call of TRBD1. Germline-derived CDR1 and CDR2 are SGHTA and FQGNSA. The CDR3 has 15 amino acids. The CDR3 sequence is CASSRYRDGSYEQYF. Full variable domain (remainder filled in from reference TRBV7-2 and TRBJ2-7): GAGVSQSPSNKVTEKGKDVELRCDPISGHTALYWYRQSLGQGLEFLIYFQGNSAPDKSGLPSDRFSAERTGGSVSTLTIQRTQQEDSAVYLCASSRYRDGSYEQYFGPGTRLTVT.

The chain is built from TRBV7-2 and TRBJ2-5. Looked up from germline, CDR1 is SGHTA and CDR2 is FQGNSA. This CDR3 has 14 amino acids. The chain's CDR3 is CASSLVWVEETQYF.

The chain recombines TRBV7-2 with TRBJ1-1. Germline V gene sequence: CDR1 SGHTA, CDR2 FQGNSA. The length of the CDR3 is 14 residues. Here the CDR3 reads CASSLRAEITEAFF. The entire variable domain, with the rest obtained from reference TRBV7-2 and TRBJ1-1, is as follows: GAGVSQSPSNKVTEKGKDVELRCDPISGHTALYWYRQSLGQGLEFLIYFQGNSAPDKSGLPSDRFSAERTGGSVSTLTIQRTQQEDSAVYLCASSLRAEITEAFFGQGTRLTVV.

The chain combines TRBV24-1 with TRBJ2-3; TCRdb's D call, TRBD1, is unchecked because there is no DNA. There are 13 residues in the CDR3. Germline V CDR1 and CDR2: KGHDR, SFDVKD. CDR3 loop: CATSDPGRVTQYF.

The rearrangement joins TRBV20-1 to TRBJ2-3; TCRdb picks TRBD1, but there is no DNA to check that call. From germline, CDR1 is DFQATT and CDR2 SNEGSKA (reference sequence). CDR3 length: 13 amino acids. The CDR3 sequence is CSARQGGTDTQYF.

This chain uses TRBV29-1 with TRBJ2-2; the D call of TRBD1 rests on TCRdb alone, since no DNA is present to check it. CDR1 is SQVTM and CDR2 is ANQGSEA in the germline V gene. The CDR3 has 14 residues. CDR3 loop: CSVGVGTGTGELFF.

The V gene is TRBV5-1, the J gene TRBJ2-2; TCRdb selects TRBD2, and the lack of DNA leaves this call unchecked. CDR1 and CDR2 from the germline V gene are SGHRS and YFSETQ. The CDR3 covers 15 residues. CDR3 protein: CASSLGLAGAGELFF.

V is TRBV27 and J is TRBJ2-1; the D call from TCRdb, TRBD2, cannot be confirmed without DNA. The CDR3 loop spans 15 amino acids. Germline CDR1 MNHEY, CDR2 SMNVEV (reference sequence). CDR3 sequence reads: CASRLTGGTHNEQFF.